This T cell receptor beta chain was recovered during a study of blood T cell repertoires in COVID-19. Study overall: Material from acute and convalescent COVID-19 was sourced from the United States, Italy and Spain.

The CDR3 is made up of 15 amino acids. From germline, CDR1 is SGHRS and CDR2 YFSETQ. Germline trimming cut 0 bases from V and 0 bases from J; bases unmatched to any gene: 0. Original handling: The assay estimated nucleated cells by amplifying reference gene primers. TCRdb's table, derived via immunoSEQ multiplex PCR, lists solely in-frame clones and lacks some. For V, J and clone size, that table is used; D and trimming come from the DNA. The data hold about 50,000 clones, with roughly 90% observed a single time. This TCR derives from a human donor in a cohort sampled during active COVID-19. The V call is TRBV5-1, the J call TRBJ1-5; 7 nucleotides agree with TRBD1. Sequenced material: peripheral blood. CDR3 coding DNA: TGCGCCAGCAGCTTGGAGGGGGCTAGCAATCAGCCCCAGCATTTT. This sequence encodes CASSLEGASNQPQHF.